These T cell receptor beta chains were read from a single sample in a study of cytomegalovirus exposure and HLA in healthy donors. Data came from immunoSEQ multiplex PCR; TCRdb stores just in-frame clones and leaves some out. Among 250,000 to 400,000 clones listed, roughly 87% were seen once. Input material: PBMCs. These receptors all stem from a man aged 25-45 years in good health and CMV-seronegative. CDR3s include the opening cysteine and the closing phenylalanine or tryptophan. A D gene is named only where the DNA matches it firmly. Size values are once, few and many counts, or a class for expanded clones, and some rows have none.

TRBD1,TRBJ2-5,TRBV6-5,.,TGTGCCAGCAGTACTGACAGGGCCTGGGAGACCCAGTACTTC,CASSTDRAWETQYF
.,TRBJ1-3,TRBV25-1,.,TGTGCCAGCAGTGAATGGACAGAAAACACCATATATTTT,CASSEWTENTIYF
TRBD2,TRBJ2-1,TRBV4-3,.,TGCGCCAGCAGCCAAGACTTGGCGGGGGGGCCACGTGAGCAGTTCTTC,CASSQDLAGGPREQFF
.,TRBJ1-1,TRBV6-6,.,TGTGCCAGCAGTTACCGAGGGGGAGGGGTAGCTTTCTTT,CASSYRGGGVAFF
.,TRBJ1-4,TRBV7-2,.,TGTGCCAGCAGCTTATACCTTCAGGGGCCAACAACTAATGAAAAACTGTTTTTT,CASSLYLQGPTTNEKLFF
.,TRBJ2-5,TRBV18,.,TGTGCCAGCTCACCGGTGGCCCTTCAGGGAAGGGAGACCCAGTACTTC,CASSPVALQGRETQYF
.,TRBJ1-1,TRBV10-3,.,TGTGCCATCAGTGATTCAGGGGCCCTCAACACTGAAGCTTTCTTT,CAISDSGALNTEAFF
.,TRBJ2-1,TRBV11-3,.,TGTGCCAGCAGCCGGGGATCCGGTGAGCAGTTCTTC,CASSRGSGEQFF
.,TRBJ1-2,TRBV4-3,.,TGCGCCAGCAGCCAAAGGGGCCTAGGAGATGGCTACACCTTC,CASSQRGLGDGYTF
.,TRBJ1-1,TRBV7-2,.,TGTGCCAGCAGCTCCCAGACGGGGAACACTGAAGCTTTCTTT,CASSSQTGNTEAFF
TRBD1,TRBJ2-7,TRBV6-5,.,TGTGCCAGCCGTATAGGACAGGGCGCTCGGAACGAGCAGTACTTC,CASRIGQGARNEQYF
.,TRBJ1-1,TRBV5-1,.,TGCGCCAGCAGCTCCGGGACACTGAACCCCCGTTTGAACACTGAAGCTTTCTTT,CASSSGTLNPRLNTEAFF
TRBD1,TRBJ2-1,TRBV28,.,TGTGCCAGCAGGACAGGGTTCAATGAGCAGTTCTTC,CASRTGFNEQFF
.,TRBJ1-2,TRBV7-2,.,TGTGCCAGCAGCTCCAGCAGAGGATCCCAGTATGGCTACACCTTC,CASSSSRGSQYGYTF
TRBD1,TRBJ1-1,TRBV12-5,once,TGTGCTAGTGGTCCCGAGGGACAGGGGGACACTGAAGCTTTCTTT,CASGPEGQGDTEAFF
TRBD1,TRBJ1-4,TRBV18,.,TGTGCCAGCTCACCAGGACAGGGGTTGAGAGAAAAACTGTTTTTT,CASSPGQGLREKLFF
.,TRBJ2-7,TRBV19,.,TGTGCCAGTAGTTCCCGACTTGCGGAGCAGTACTTC,CASSSRLAEQYF
.,TRBJ1-5,TRBV28,once,TGTGCCAGCCGGAGAGTGGGGGGTCGTCAGCCCCAGCATTTT,CASRRVGGRQPQHF
.,TRBJ2-7,TRBV11-2,.,TGTGCCAGCAGCTTAGATATCTACGAGCAGTACTTC,CASSLDIYEQYF
.,TRBJ1-1,TRBV5-1,.,TGCGCCAGCAGCAGCCTAACAGGGAACACTGAAGCTTTCTTT,CASSSLTGNTEAFF